This paragraph covers one T cell receptor (beta chain) sequence. Its antigen remains unknown. The CDR3 is made up of 15 amino acids. V was clipped by 3 bases and J by 3 bases; unmatched bases: 7. Per the germline V gene, CDR1 is MGHDK and CDR2 is SYGVNS. The data are from a study of cytomegalovirus exposure and HLA in healthy donors. Study results and caveats: A few V segments could not be told apart, such as TRBV6-2 and TRBV6-3, and were left out. While the bulk of TCR sequences proved rare, some public TCRs turned up in many donors. TCR beta V segments were, for the most part, productive about 87% or about 30% of the time in an earlier analysis. Researchers catalogued roughly 150 TCR beta chains as cytomegalovirus-associated.

PCR used 60 Vbeta primers and 13 Jbeta primers. Data came from immunoSEQ multiplex PCR; TCRdb stores just in-frame clones and leaves some out. The ten most abundant clones cover roughly 0.98% of a sample with around 210,000 clones. The chain has TRBV25-1 and TRBJ1-1, with 7 nucleotides matching TRBD1. The TCR sequence derives from a woman in her twenties or thirties in good health and CMV-seropositive. Source material: PBMCs. The CDR3 DNA sequence: TGTGCCAGCAGTGAGGAGGGACAGAGAGACACTGAAGCTTTCTTT. It translates to CASSEEGQRDTEAFF.